Following are 5 T cell receptor beta chains from one sample sequenced in a study of blood T cell repertoires in COVID-19. Only in-frame clones appear in the TCRdb table, and some are missing; sequencing was by immunoSEQ multiplex PCR. The sample comprises 95,000 to 150,000 clones, 82% of which are singletons, and approximately 4.9% rests with the top ten. The sequenced sample consisted of peripheral blood. The origin of the receptors is a woman in her sixties or seventies with acute or convalescent COVID-19.

J is TRBJ2-5 and V is TRBV5-1; unclear D gene. Trimming removed 0 bases at V and 3 bases at J, with 9 bases between. There are 14 residues in the CDR3. Germline V gene sequence: CDR1 SGHRS, CDR2 YFSETQ. CDR3 residues: CASSLDFREETQYF. For the CDR3, the DNA is TGCGCCAGCAGCTTGGACTTTAGAGAAGAGACCCAGTACTTC.

The chain employs TRBV6-5 and TRBJ1-1; D is uncertain. CDR1 is MNHEY, CDR2 SVGAGI, per germline. Trimming shortened V by 6 bases and J by 4 bases, and 12 bases separated the two germline ends. CDR3 length: 13 amino acids. This CDR3 is CASSPLVSTEAFF. In DNA, the CDR3 is TGTGCCAGCAGCCCGCTCGTGAGCACTGAAGCTTTCTTT.

The chain couples TRBV13 to TRBJ2-2; 10 bases match TRBD1. Germline V gene lookup returns CDR1 PRHDT and CDR2 FYEKMQ (reference sequence). This CDR3 region has 15 residues. V lost 5 bases and J lost 7; bases outside the gene matches: 7. The CDR3, as DNA: TGTGCCAGCAGCCCTGACAGGGGGCTTAACGGGGAGCTGTTTTTT. Protein: CASSPDRGLNGELFF.

The chain employs TRBV12-3 or TRBV12-4 and TRBJ1-1; perhaps TRBD1 as D (5 bases). The CDR3 contains 12 residues. V was cut by 4 bases and J by 6 bases, with 9 bases left in between. CDR3 in DNA: TGTGCCAGCAGTTATCTAGGGGCTGAAGCTTTCTTT. Amino acids: CASSYLGAEAFF.

This rearrangement joins TRBV7-9 to TRBJ1-2; 7 bases align to TRBD1. V lost 1 base, J lost 4 bases, and 3 bases stayed unmatched. This CDR3 comprises 14 residues. Per germline, CDR1 SEHNR and CDR2 FQNEAQ (reference sequence). CDR3 in DNA: TGTGCCAGCAGCTTAGGAGGACAGGTCTATGGCTACACCTTC. Amino acid sequence: CASSLGGQVYGYTF.